Listed below are T cell receptor beta chains from one sample, sequenced in a study of shared clonotypes between healthy human individuals. Clones were sequenced by immunoSEQ multiplex PCR, and TCRdb holds only the in-frame ones, with some missing. The sample lists roughly 2.5 million clones; approximately 92% were seen once. The sequencing input was naive CD4+ T cells sorted from blood. The receptors were gathered from a man younger than 35 in good health. The CDR3 runs from the conserved cysteine through the conserved F or W.

TRBV19	TRBJ2-5	CASSIAGGGETQYF
TRBV11-2	TRBJ2-2	CASSSRGASGELFF
TRBV7-9	TRBJ2-5	CASSLGTSGSRLKETQYF
TRBV14	TRBJ2-1	CASSQGPLPSGGYSYNEQFF
TRBV10-3	TRBJ2-1	CAISESPPGLFIYNEQFF
TRBV5-1	TRBJ1-1	CASSFTANTEAFF
TRBV10-3	TRBJ1-1	CATLTGMNTEAFF
TRBV13	TRBJ2-4	CASSSEQASIQYF
TRBV5-6	TRBJ1-1	CASSFRTEAFF
TRBV18	TRBJ1-1	CASSDWAGSGAFF
TRBV7-9	TRBJ1-4	CASSPEIATNEKLFF
TRBV9	TRBJ1-3	CASSVATQGGSGNTIYF
TRBV7-9	TRBJ2-1	CASSPRRGGMYNEQFF
TRBV2	TRBJ1-1	CASSTNGQGTAEAFF